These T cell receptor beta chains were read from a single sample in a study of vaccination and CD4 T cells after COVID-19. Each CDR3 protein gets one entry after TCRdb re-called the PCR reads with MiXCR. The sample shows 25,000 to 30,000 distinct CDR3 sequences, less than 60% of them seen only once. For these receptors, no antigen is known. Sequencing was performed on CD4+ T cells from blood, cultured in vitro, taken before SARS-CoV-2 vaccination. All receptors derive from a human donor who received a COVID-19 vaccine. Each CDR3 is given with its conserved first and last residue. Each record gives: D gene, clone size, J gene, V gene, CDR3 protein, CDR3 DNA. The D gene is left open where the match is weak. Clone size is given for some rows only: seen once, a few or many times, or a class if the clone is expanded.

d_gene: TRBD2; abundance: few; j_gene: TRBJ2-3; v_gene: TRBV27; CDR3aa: CASSRRGLASDTQYF; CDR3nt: TGTGCCAGCAGTAGACGGGGACTAGCATCAGATACGCAGTATTTT
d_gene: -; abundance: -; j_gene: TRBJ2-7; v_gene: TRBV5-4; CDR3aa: CASSLIGKGGAKEYEQYF; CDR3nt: TGTGCCAGCAGCTTGATAGGGAAGGGGGGCGCGAAGGAATACGAGCAGTACTTC
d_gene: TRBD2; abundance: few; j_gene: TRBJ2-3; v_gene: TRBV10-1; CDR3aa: CASLLAPDWTSGGTDTQYF; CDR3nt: TGCGCCAGCCTGTTGGCCCCCGACTGGACTAGCGGGGGGACAGATACGCAGTATTTT
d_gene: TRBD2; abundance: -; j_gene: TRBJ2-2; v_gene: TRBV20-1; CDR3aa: CSARNAGTSGGASTGELFF; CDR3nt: TGCAGTGCTAGAAACGCTGGGACTAGCGGGGGCGCGAGCACCGGGGAGCTGTTTTTT
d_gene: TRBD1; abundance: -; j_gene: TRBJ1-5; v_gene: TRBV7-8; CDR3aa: CASSAPGQFNQPQHF; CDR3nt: TGTGCCAGCAGCGCCCCGGGACAGTTCAATCAGCCCCAGCATTTT
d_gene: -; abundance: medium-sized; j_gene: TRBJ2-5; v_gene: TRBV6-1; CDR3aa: CASRRDTTYQETQYF; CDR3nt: TGTGCCAGCAGGCGGGACACCACTTACCAAGAGACCCAGTACTTC
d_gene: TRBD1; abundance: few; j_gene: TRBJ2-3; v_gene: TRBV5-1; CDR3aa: CASSLGSGGAVDTQYF; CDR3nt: TGCGCCAGCAGCTTGGGGTCAGGGGGTGCGGTAGATACGCAGTATTTT
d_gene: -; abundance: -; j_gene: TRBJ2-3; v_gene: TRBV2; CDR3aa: CASFEEGGPDTQYF; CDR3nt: TGTGCCAGCTTCGAAGAGGGGGGGCCAGATACGCAGTATTTT
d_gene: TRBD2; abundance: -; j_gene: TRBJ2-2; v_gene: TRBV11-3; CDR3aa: CASSRGGPGELFF; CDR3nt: TGTGCCAGCAGTCGGGGGGGGCCCGGGGAGCTGTTTTTT
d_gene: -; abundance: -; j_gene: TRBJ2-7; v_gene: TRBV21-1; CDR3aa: CASSKGDRAPYEQYF; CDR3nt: TGTGCCAGCAGCAAAGGGGACAGGGCCCCCTACGAGCAGTACTTC
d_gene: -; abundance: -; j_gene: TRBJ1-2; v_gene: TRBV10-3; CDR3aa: CAISDSGRTNYGYTF; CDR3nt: TGTGCCATCAGTGATTCAGGACGGACTAACTATGGCTACACCTTC
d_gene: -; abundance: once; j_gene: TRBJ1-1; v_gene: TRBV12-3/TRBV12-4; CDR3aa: CASRPARAGGEAFF; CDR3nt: TGTGCCAGCAGACCGGCCCGGGCCGGCGGTGAAGCTTTCTTT
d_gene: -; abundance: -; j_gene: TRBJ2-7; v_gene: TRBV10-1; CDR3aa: CASSESSGNHEQYF; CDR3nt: TGCGCCAGCAGTGAGTCGAGCGGAAACCACGAGCAGTACTTC
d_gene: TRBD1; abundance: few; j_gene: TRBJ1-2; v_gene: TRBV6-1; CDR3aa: CASSNPGQGLLRYGYTF; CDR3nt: TGTGCCAGCAGTAATCCGGGACAGGGCCTACTACGATATGGCTACACCTTC
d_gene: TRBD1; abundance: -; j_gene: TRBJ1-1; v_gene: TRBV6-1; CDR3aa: CASSVDRGSTEAFF; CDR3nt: TGTGCCAGCAGTGTGGACAGGGGGTCGACTGAAGCTTTCTTT